The 5 T cell receptor beta chains given below trace back to one sample, sequenced in a study of T cell changes during pregnancy in multiple sclerosis. The protocol was immunoSEQ multiplex PCR, while the TCRdb copy is restricted to in-frame clones and leaves out a portion. In the table there are about 44,000 clones, about 95% of which are singletons. Sample: peripheral blood, taken in the second trimester of pregnancy. The receptors were gathered from a female donor with multiple sclerosis, enrolled in a pregnancy study.

This clone appeared once. The chain combines TRBV4-1 with TRBJ1-1; the match to TRBD1 covers 11 bases. V lost 0 bases to trimming and J lost 4 bases; unmatched junction nucleotides: 7. This CDR3 contains 17 residues. Germline V gives CDR1 MGHRA, CDR2 YSYEKL. CDR3 in DNA: TGCGCCAGCAGCCAAGATTGGACAGGGGGCAAGGGCACTGAAGCTTTCTTT. Its translation: CASSQDWTGGKGTEAFF.

The rearrangement uses TRBV7-9 and TRBJ2-3; TRBD1 agrees at 11 bases. The V and J ends lost 3 bases and 4 bases, in that order; junction bases with no gene match: 6. Germline values: CDR1 SEHNR, CDR2 FQNEAQ (reference sequence). CDR3 length equals 16 residues. CDR3 amino acids: CASSFGDRGDADTQYF. Written as DNA, the CDR3 is TGTGCCAGCAGCTTCGGGGACAGGGGGGACGCAGATACGCAGTATTTT.

This chain links TRBV5-1 with TRBJ1-2; D not resolved. Germline V gene sequence: CDR1 SGHRS, CDR2 YFSETQ. The V end lost 0 bases, the J end lost 7 bases, and 13 bases lay between the germline ends. The CDR3 runs 14 residues. The CDR3: CASSLAGEGPGYTF. CDR3 DNA: TGCGCCAGCAGCTTGGCGGGAGAAGGCCCTGGCTACACCTTC.

The chain combines TRBV5-4 with TRBJ2-3; weak D call: TRBD2 (6 bases). V gave up 0 bases and J gave up 5 bases, with 16 bases separating them. The CDR3 has 16 amino acids. CDR1 is SGHNT and CDR2 is YYREEE in the germline V gene (reference sequence). In nucleotides, the CDR3 is TGTGCCAGCAGCTTGGTTTTGGGGGGTGAGGTAGATACGCAGTATTTT. Protein sequence: CASSLVLGGEVDTQYF. Full variable domain (remainder filled in from reference TRBV5-4 and TRBJ2-3): ETGVTQSPTHLIKTRGQQVTLRCSSQSGHNTVSWYQQALGQGPQFIFQYYREEENGRGNFPPRFSGLQFPNYSSELNVNALELDDSALYLCASSLVLGGEVDTQYFGPGTRLTVL.

The chain combines TRBV6-5 with TRBJ2-7, with D tentatively TRBD2 (6 bases). Trimming removed 6 bases from V and 6 bases from J, with 18 bases in between. Germline V gene data show CDR1 as MNHEY and CDR2 as SVGAGI. The length of the CDR3 is 14 residues. The CDR3 sequence: CASRLALGVGEQYF. The CDR3 DNA reads as TGTGCCAGCAGACTAGCATTGGGGGTTGGCGAGCAGTACTTC.